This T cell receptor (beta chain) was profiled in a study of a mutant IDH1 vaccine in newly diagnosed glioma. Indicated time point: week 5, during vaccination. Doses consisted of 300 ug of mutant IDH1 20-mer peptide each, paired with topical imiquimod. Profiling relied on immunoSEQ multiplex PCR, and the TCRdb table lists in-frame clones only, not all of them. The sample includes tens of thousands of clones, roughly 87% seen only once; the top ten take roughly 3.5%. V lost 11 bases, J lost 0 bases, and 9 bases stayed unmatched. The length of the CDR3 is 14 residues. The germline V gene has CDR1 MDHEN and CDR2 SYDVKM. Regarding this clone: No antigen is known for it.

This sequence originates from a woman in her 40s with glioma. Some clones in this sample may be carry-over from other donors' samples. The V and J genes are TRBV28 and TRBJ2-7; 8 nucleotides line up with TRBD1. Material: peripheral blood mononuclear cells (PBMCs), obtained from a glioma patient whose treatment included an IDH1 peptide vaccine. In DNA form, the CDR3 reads TGTGCCGCGTCGCAGGGGACAGGCTCCTACGAGCAGTACTTC. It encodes CAASQGTGSYEQYF.